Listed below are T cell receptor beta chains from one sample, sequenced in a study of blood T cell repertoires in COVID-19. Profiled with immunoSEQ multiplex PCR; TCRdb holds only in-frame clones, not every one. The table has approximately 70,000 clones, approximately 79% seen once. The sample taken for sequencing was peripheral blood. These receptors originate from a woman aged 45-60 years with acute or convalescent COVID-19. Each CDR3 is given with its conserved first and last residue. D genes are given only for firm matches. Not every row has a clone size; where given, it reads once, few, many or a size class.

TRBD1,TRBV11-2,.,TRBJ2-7,TGTGCCAGCAGCTTAATGGGACAGGGCTCCTACGAGCAGTACTTC,CASSLMGQGSYEQYF
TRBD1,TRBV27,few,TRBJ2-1,TGTGCCAGCAGATTAAGAGGGGCCGGGACAGGGGGATACAATGAGCAGTTCTTC,CASRLRGAGTGGYNEQFF
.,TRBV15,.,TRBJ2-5,TGTGCCACCAGCACCGGCGTCACAGGGGGGGAAGAGACCCAGTACTTC,CATSTGVTGGEETQYF
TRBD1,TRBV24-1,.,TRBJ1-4,TGTGCCACCAGGTACTGGACAGGCCAGGGGGTGGAAAAACTGTTTTTT,CATRYWTGQGVEKLFF
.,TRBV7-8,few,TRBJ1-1,TGTGCCAGCAGCTTAGGGTTTCAGGGGTTGATTGAAGCTTTCTTT,CASSLGFQGLIEAFF
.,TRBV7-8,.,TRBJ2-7,TGTGCCAGCAGCTTATGGGGTACGGGGGTCGAGTACGAGCAGTACTTC,CASSLWGTGVEYEQYF
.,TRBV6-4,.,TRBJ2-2,TGTGCCAGTAGGGGGACCGCGGACACCGGGGAGCTGTTTTTT,CASRGTADTGELFF
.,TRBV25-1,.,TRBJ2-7,TGTGCCAGCAGTCTGGGCCCAACCTACGAGCAGTACTTC,CASSLGPTYEQYF
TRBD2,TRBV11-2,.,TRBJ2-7,TGTGCCAGCAGCAAGGGACTAGCTATCTACGAGCAGTACTTC,CASSKGLAIYEQYF
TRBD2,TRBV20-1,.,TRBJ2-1,TGCAGTGCTAGTGATCTGGGACTAGCGGGGGACGGTGAGCAGTTCTTC,CSASDLGLAGDGEQFF
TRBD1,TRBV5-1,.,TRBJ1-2,TGCGCCAGCAGCCGGTCCGGGACAGGGGCGACCTATGGCTACACCTTC,CASSRSGTGATYGYTF
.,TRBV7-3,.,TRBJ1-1,TGTGCCAGCAGCCTTTACCCGGACATGAACACTGAAGCTTTCTTT,CASSLYPDMNTEAFF